One sample yielded the 15 T cell receptor beta chains listed below, sequenced in a study of T cell repertoires in cytomegalovirus infection. No antigens are known for them. TCRdb used MiXCR to reprocess the reads, holding one entry per CDR3 protein. The sample has some 590,000 distinct CDR3 sequences; almost 40% are singletons. The material was cultured PBMCs, obtained from culture after CMV antigen stimulation. Receptors originate from a human donor in good health (CMV status not recorded). Some clones in this sample may be carry-over from other donors' samples.

This clonotype was observed a handful of times. The V and J genes are TRBV7-2 and TRBJ2-4; no reliable D call. With 5 bases removed from V and 0 bases from J, the gap between germline ends came to 11 bases. CDR1 is SGHTA, CDR2 FQGNSA, per germline. CDR3 length: 15 residues. Here the CDR3 reads CASSHRTLAKNIQYF. For the CDR3, the DNA is TGTGCCAGCAGCCATAGGACCCTAGCCAAAAACATTCAGTACTTC.

This clonotype was observed a few times. The gene calls are TRBV10-3 and TRBJ2-7; D may be TRBD2 (5 bases). V lost 4 bases and J 2 bases, leaving 15 bases between the germline ends. CDR1 is ENHRY, CDR2 SYGVKD, per germline. This CDR3 has 15 residues. The CDR3 DNA sequence: TGTGCCATCAGTGGTTCCGGACTCAACACCTACGAGCAGTACTTC. This gives the protein CAISGSGLNTYEQYF.

The V and J genes are TRBV7-2 and TRBJ2-3; 7 positions agree with TRBD2. J lost 3 bases, V lost 7 bases, and 7 bases had no gene match. The CDR3 runs 14 residues. The germline gives CDR1 SGHTA, CDR2 FQGNSA. DNA for the CDR3: TGTGCCAGCACTTCCGGGAGGTGGACAGATACGCAGTATTTT. Translating it yields CASTSGRWTDTQYF.

The chain recombines TRBV19 with TRBJ1-4, with D possibly matching TRBD1 (5 bases). The CDR3 runs to 18 residues. Germline V gene data show CDR1 as LNHDA and CDR2 as SQIVND (reference sequence). Trimming removed 6 bases from V and 3 bases from J, with 23 bases in between. The CDR3: CASRGDRQTLRSNEKLFF. The CDR3, as DNA: TGTGCCAGTAGGGGGGACCGACAGACCCTTAGGTCTAATGAAAAACTGTTTTTT.

This clonotype turned up a few times. This chain uses TRBV28 with TRBJ1-2; D call uncertain. The CDR3 spans 15 residues. V was trimmed by 2 bases and J by 8 bases, leaving 18 bases between them. Germline-derived CDR1 and CDR2 are MDHEN and SYDVKM. CDR3 nucleotide sequence: TGTGCCAGCAGTTTACCCCGCCGGGCGTCCTGGGGCTACACCTTC. Its protein product is CASSLPRRASWGYTF.

This sequence joins TRBV7-2 and TRBJ1-2; D not resolved. The germline V gene has CDR1 SGHTA and CDR2 FQGNSA. V lost 1 base to trimming and J lost 3 bases, with 12 bases between them. The CDR3 length is 15 residues. The CDR3 DNA is TGTGCCAGCAGCTTAGTTAAGGGTGCGGACTATGGCTACACCTTC. Its protein is CASSLVKGADYGYTF.

The sample holds a few counts of this clonotype. The V gene is TRBV27, the J gene TRBJ2-7; 8 positions agree with TRBD1. This CDR3 comprises 16 residues. With V trimmed by 0 bases and J by 1 base, 5 bases remained unmatched. The germline gives CDR1 MNHEY, CDR2 SMNVEV (reference sequence). In DNA form, the CDR3 reads TGTGCCAGCAGTTTATCGGGGACAGGCCCTTCCTACGAGCAGTACTTC. This translates into CASSLSGTGPSYEQYF.

This clonotype was detected only once. V is TRBV18 and J is TRBJ2-5, with 10 bases aligning to TRBD2. The CDR3 totals 16 residues. Trimming removed 2 bases from V and 5 bases from J; junction bases left unmatched: 8. Germline V gives CDR1 KGHSH, CDR2 LQKENI. The CDR3 DNA follows: TGTGCCAGCTCACCAAATGGGCTAGCGGGAGACGAGACCCAGTACTTC. As protein: CASSPNGLAGDETQYF.

This clonotype has more than one count but fewer than ten. The J gene is TRBJ2-2, the V gene TRBV6-1, with unresolved D. CDR3 size: 15 residues. V gave up 4 bases and J gave up 1 base, with 10 bases separating them. CDR1 and CDR2 (germline): MNHNS, SASEGT. DNA of the CDR3: TGTGCCAGCAGTGTCACGGAGCTGAACACCGGGGAGCTGTTTTTT. It yields the protein CASSVTELNTGELFF.

The rearrangement uses TRBV2 and TRBJ1-6; D gene uncertain. The CDR3 totals 15 residues. CDR1 and CDR2 from the germline V gene are SNHLY and FYNNEI. V was shortened by 6 bases and J by 4 bases, with 13 bases between the two germline ends. CDR3 in amino acids: CASRNEAGYNSPLHF. CDR3 DNA sequence: TGTGCCAGCAGGAACGAGGCTGGGTATAATTCACCCCTCCACTTT.

V gene TRBV7-2 combines with J gene TRBJ1-6; D not certain. The germline CDR1 and CDR2 sequences are SGHTA and FQGNSA. CDR3 length: 13 amino acids. Trimming removed 5 bases from V and 10 bases from J, with 12 bases in between. The CDR3, as DNA: TGTGCCAGCAGCCCTCGGGGTGGATCACCCCTCCACTTT. It translates to CASSPRGGSPLHF.

The rearrangement links TRBV10-3 to TRBJ1-3; D gene uncertain. The CDR3 extends over 15 amino acids. Per germline, CDR1 ENHRY and CDR2 SYGVKD. Trimming stripped 1 base from V and 0 bases from J, with 7 bases between. CDR3 sequence reads: CAISEFGSSGNTIYF. CDR3 bases: TGTGCCATCAGTGAGTTCGGCAGCTCTGGAAACACCATATATTTT.

The V call is TRBV7-2, the J call TRBJ2-3; 11 nucleotides align to TRBD2. The germline CDR1 and CDR2 sequences are SGHTA and FQGNSA. The CDR3 loop spans 17 amino acids. With 4 bases clipped from V and 0 bases from J, the junction kept 6 bases outside the gene matches. This CDR3 is CASSSKRTSGSTDTQYF. Written as DNA, the CDR3 is TGTGCCAGCAGCTCGAAACGGACTAGCGGGAGCACAGATACGCAGTATTTT.

The chain couples TRBV7-2 to TRBJ2-5; no clear D gene. V dropped 5 bases and J dropped 1 base, with 11 bases sitting between them. CDR1 and CDR2 from the germline V gene are SGHTA and FQGNSA. The CDR3 loop spans 14 amino acids. CDR3 sequence (DNA): TGTGCCAGCAGCCCTACCGCGGCCCAAGAGACCCAGTACTTC. Residues: CASSPTAAQETQYF.

This clonotype was detected ten times or more. The chain combines TRBV7-2 with TRBJ2-7; possible D gene TRBD1, 6 bases. The V end lost 5 bases, the J end lost 0 bases, and 11 bases lay between the germline ends. CDR1 is SGHTA, CDR2 FQGNSA, per germline. The CDR3 is made up of 14 amino acids. This CDR3 reads CASSRTGISYEQYF. Written as DNA, the CDR3 is TGTGCCAGCAGCCGTACAGGGATCTCCTACGAGCAGTACTTC.